This TCR beta chain came from a study of healthy donors' naive CD4 and CD8 T cells. Starting from 500 ng of total RNA, TCR libraries were made with linear amplification. Original data processing: 5 healthy donors contributed more than 75,000 sequenced TCR alpha transcripts. MiXCR was run by TCRdb on the reads, yielding one entry per CDR3 protein. The V and J calls here are based on TCRdb, not the publication. The sample includes about 180,000 distinct CDR3 sequences, around 70% of them seen just once. Trimming at V came to 0 bases and at J to 7 bases, leaving 2 bases not matched to a gene. CDR3 length: 14 amino acids. Germline loops: CDR1 KGHDR, CDR2 SFDVKD.

The sequenced sample consisted of naive CD4+ and CD8+ T cells sorted from blood, pooled from several donors. The chain links TRBV24-1 to TRBJ2-7, with 10 positions matching TRBD1. The TCR originated in a pool of human donors in good health; the sample pools cells from several healthy donors. The CDR3 DNA is TGTGCCACCAGTGATTTGGCGGGACAGGGGGAGCAGTACTTC. Its translation is CATSDLAGQGEQYF.